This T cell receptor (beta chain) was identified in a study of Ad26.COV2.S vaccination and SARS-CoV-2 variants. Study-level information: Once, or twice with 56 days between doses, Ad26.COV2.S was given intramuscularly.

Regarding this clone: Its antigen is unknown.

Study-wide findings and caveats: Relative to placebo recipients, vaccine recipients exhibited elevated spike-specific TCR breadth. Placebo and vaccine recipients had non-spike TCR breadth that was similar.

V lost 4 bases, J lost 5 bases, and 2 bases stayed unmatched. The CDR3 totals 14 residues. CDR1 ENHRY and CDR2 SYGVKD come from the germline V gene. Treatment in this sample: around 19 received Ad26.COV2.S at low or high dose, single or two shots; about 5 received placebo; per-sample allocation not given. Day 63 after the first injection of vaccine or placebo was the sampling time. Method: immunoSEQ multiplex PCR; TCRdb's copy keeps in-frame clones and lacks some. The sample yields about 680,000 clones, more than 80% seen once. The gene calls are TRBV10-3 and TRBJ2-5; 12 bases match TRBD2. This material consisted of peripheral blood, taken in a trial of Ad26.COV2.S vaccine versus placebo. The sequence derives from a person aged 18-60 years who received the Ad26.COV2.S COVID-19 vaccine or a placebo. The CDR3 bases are TGTGCCATCAGTGCGACTAGCGGGAGTGAGACCCAGTACTTC. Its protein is CAISATSGSETQYF.